The 20 T cell receptor beta chains listed next were all sequenced from one sample in a study of siplizumab effects on memory and regulatory T cells. The method was immunoSEQ multiplex PCR; TCRdb's version includes in-frame clones alone and lacks a portion of them. In the table there are under 130,000 clones, about 93% of which are singletons. What was sequenced was CD4+ T cells sorted from blood. The receptor set was obtained from a human donor in good health.

The gene calls are TRBV7-3 and TRBJ2-1; either TRBD1 or TRBD2 may fit D (5 bases each). Germline-derived CDR1 and CDR2 are SGHTA and FQGTGA. The CDR3 sequence is 16 residues long. V lost 3 bases and J lost 2, with 14 bases in between. CDR3 sequence: CASSFEPGPPYNEQFF. The DNA of the CDR3 is TGTGCCAGCAGCTTCGAGCCGGGACCCCCCTACAATGAGCAGTTCTTC.

This chain links TRBV5-4 with TRBJ2-1, with TRBD2 matching 13 bases. Germline trimming cut 0 bases from V and 8 bases from J; bases unmatched to any gene: 5. Germline assignment: CDR1 SGHNT and CDR2 YYREEE (reference sequence). The CDR3 spans 16 residues. In nucleotides, the CDR3 is TGTGCCAGCAGCTTGGGACTAGCGGGAGGTAACGATGAGCAGTTCTTC. Translating gives CASSLGLAGGNDEQFF.

The rearrangement joins TRBV7-2 to TRBJ2-5, with D possibly being TRBD1 or TRBD2 (5 bases each). Germline CDR1 reads SGHTA; CDR2 reads FQGNSA. The CDR3 loop spans 14 amino acids. V shed 5 bases and J shed 1 base, with 11 bases lying between them. The chain's CDR3 is CASSIVGTQETQYF. The CDR3 region has the DNA TGTGCCAGCAGCATTGTTGGGACCCAAGAGACCCAGTACTTC.

The chain is built from TRBV10-3 and TRBJ2-1; 8 bases match TRBD2. The V segment lost 3 bases and the J segment 5 bases; nucleotides outside the gene matches: 18. Germline V lookup: CDR1 ENHRY, CDR2 SYGVKD. This CDR3 region has 19 residues. Here the CDR3 reads CAISDTDLGRGGLDNEQFF. CDR3 nucleotides: TGTGCCATCAGTGATACGGACCTCGGCCGGGGGGGCCTTGACAATGAGCAGTTCTTC.

This chain uses TRBV5-6 with TRBJ2-1; no reliable D call. Germline V lookup: CDR1 SGHDT, CDR2 YYEEEE. Trimming shortened V by 0 bases and J by 6 bases, and 16 bases separated the two germline ends. This CDR3 is 16 amino acids long. CDR3 loop: CASSLDRGEWFNEQFF. The CDR3 bases are TGTGCCAGCAGCTTGGATCGTGGAGAATGGTTCAATGAGCAGTTCTTC.

The chain combines TRBV7-2 with TRBJ1-4; 7 bases are shared with TRBD1. The V gene's germline CDR1 is SGHTA and CDR2 FQGNSA. CDR3 length: 16 amino acids. V lost 5 bases to trimming and J lost 4 bases; unmatched junction nucleotides: 10. The CDR3 DNA is TGTGCCAGCAGCACGCTCGGACAGGAGATTAATGAAAAACTGTTTTTT. This translates into CASSTLGQEINEKLFF.

V is TRBV7-9 and J is TRBJ2-3; perhaps TRBD1 as D (6 bases). Germline loops: CDR1 SEHNR, CDR2 FQNEAQ (reference sequence). CDR3 length equals 16 residues. V was clipped by 6 bases and J by 3 bases, with 19 bases between them. The CDR3 DNA reads as TGTGCCAGCAGTTTACAGGGTTCAACACGAACAGATACGCAGTATTTT. It is translated as CASSLQGSTRTDTQYF. Full variable domain (missing parts from reference TRBV7-9 and TRBJ2-3): DTGVSQNPRHKITKRGQNVTFRCDPISEHNRLYWYRQTLGQGPEFLTYFQNEAQLEKSRLLSDRFSAERPKGSFSTLEIQRTEQGDSAMYLCASSLQGSTRTDTQYFGPGTRLTVL.

As concerns this clone: An end of the junction differs from the germline gene, which may be a read error. The chain uses TRBV7-9 and TRBJ1-1; D gene unclear. Germline lookup yields CDR1 SEHNR and CDR2 FQNEAQ (reference sequence). The CDR3 totals 15 residues. The CDR3 coding sequence is TGTGCCAGCAGCGCGCTGGTGGGTGGGAACGCTGAAGCTTTCTTT. Translation: CASSALVGGNAEAFF.

This chain links TRBV6-1 with TRBJ1-2; 7 positions match TRBD1. Germline V lookup: CDR1 MNHNS, CDR2 SASEGT. V dropped 4 bases and J dropped 4; count of bases not matched to a gene: 9. The CDR3 is 15 residues long. The CDR3 loop reads CASSVQDRTFYGYTF. The CDR3, as DNA: TGTGCCAGCAGTGTTCAGGACAGGACCTTCTATGGCTACACCTTC.

V gene TRBV25-1 combines with J gene TRBJ2-2; no clear D gene. CDR3 length: 13 residues. The germline V gene has CDR1 MGHDK and CDR2 SYGVNS. The ends were cut back, 0 bases at V and 4 bases at J, with 3 bases in the middle. CDR3 loop: CASSEYGTGELFF. The CDR3 DNA reads as TGTGCCAGCAGTGAATATGGCACCGGGGAGCTGTTTTTT.

As regards this clone: Other DNA sequences in the same sample also yield this CDR3. V usage is TRBV7-3 and J usage is TRBJ2-3; 7 positions agree with TRBD2. The junction had 6 bases not matched to a gene; V was cut back by 5 bases and J by 4 bases. The CDR3 consists of 14 residues. Per the germline V gene, CDR1 is SGHTA and CDR2 is FQGTGA. This CDR3 is CASSPGLVSDTQYF. The CDR3 nucleotides read TGTGCCAGCAGCCCCGGACTAGTCTCAGATACGCAGTATTTT.

The chain employs TRBV9 and TRBJ2-2, with D maybe TRBD2 (6 bases). The length of the CDR3 is 16 residues. Germline-derived CDR1 and CDR2 are SGDLS and YYNGEE. Trimming took off 4 bases at V and 6 bases at J, with 19 bases between the two ends. CDR3: CASSQTASGVPGELFF. CDR3 nucleotides: TGTGCCAGCAGCCAGACCGCTTCGGGGGTCCCCGGGGAGCTGTTTTTT. Full variable domain (rest looked up from reference TRBV9 and TRBJ2-2): DSGVTQTPKHLITATGQRVTLRCSPRSGDLSVYWYQQSLDQGLQFLIQYYNGEERAKGNILERFSAQQFPDLHSELNLSSLELGDSALYFCASSQTASGVPGELFFGEGSRLTVL.

The genes are TRBV2 and TRBJ2-2; the match to TRBD1 covers 7 bases. The CDR3 is 16 amino acids. The germline gives CDR1 SNHLY, CDR2 FYNNEI. With 7 bases clipped from V and 6 bases from J, the junction kept 14 bases outside the gene matches. CDR3 protein: CASTVRQGLMAGELFF. CDR3 DNA sequence: TGTGCCAGCACCGTAAGACAGGGATTAATGGCCGGGGAGCTGTTTTTT.

V is TRBV7-2 and J is TRBJ2-1; D is uncertain. The V end lost 2 bases, the J end lost 9 bases, and 17 bases lay between the germline ends. Germline CDR1 is SGHTA and CDR2 is FQGNSA. The CDR3 is 15 residues long. The DNA for the CDR3 is TGTGCCAGCAGCTTATATGGCCAGATTATGAGTGAGCAGTTCTTC. Amino acids: CASSLYGQIMSEQFF. The full variable domain, in which reference TRBV7-2 and TRBJ2-1 provide the parts outside the CDR3, is GAGVSQSPSNKVTEKGKDVELRCDPISGHTALYWYRQSLGQGLEFLIYFQGNSAPDKSGLPSDRFSAERTGGSVSTLTIQRTQQEDSAVYLCASSLYGQIMSEQFFGPGTRLTVL.

The chain is built from TRBV9 and TRBJ1-2, with D uncertain. V dropped 4 bases and J dropped 7 bases, with 14 bases sitting between them. The CDR3 sequence is 13 residues long. The germline gives CDR1 SGDLS, CDR2 YYNGEE. The CDR3 spells CASSREGWSGYTF. The CDR3, as DNA: TGTGCCAGCAGCCGGGAGGGTTGGAGTGGCTACACCTTC.

This rearrangement joins TRBV2 to TRBJ2-5; 12 nucleotides match TRBD2. The CDR3 covers 15 residues. Germline V CDR1 and CDR2: SNHLY, FYNNEI. The trim removed 6 bases at V and 1 base at J, leaving 3 bases unmatched. In DNA, the CDR3 is TGTGCCAGCAGAAGGACTAGCGGGACCCAAGAGACCCAGTACTTC. It encodes CASRRTSGTQETQYF.

In nucleotides, the CDR3 is TGTGCCAGCAGCTTAGGGGGACAGGGTTTCTACCGGCCCCACGAGCAGTACTTC. It specifies CASSLGGQGFYRPHEQYF. The chain is built from TRBV7-2 and TRBJ2-7, with 9 bases matching TRBD1. CDR1 is SGHTA, CDR2 FQGNSA, per germline. Trimming at V came to 1 base and at J to 5 bases, leaving 15 bases not matched to a gene. The CDR3 runs to 18 residues.

This chain connects TRBV7-2 to TRBJ1-1; 7 positions agree with TRBD1. The V segment lost 5 bases and the J segment 8 bases; nucleotides outside the gene matches: 5. This CDR3 has 12 amino acids. Germline CDR1 SGHTA, CDR2 FQGNSA. This CDR3 reads CASSQRRGEAFF. The CDR3 DNA sequence: TGTGCCAGCAGCCAACGCAGGGGGGAAGCTTTCTTT. Combining the CDR3 with reference TRBV7-2 and TRBJ1-1 gives the whole variable domain GAGVSQSPSNKVTEKGKDVELRCDPISGHTALYWYRQSLGQGLEFLIYFQGNSAPDKSGLPSDRFSAERTGGSVSTLTIQRTQQEDSAVYLCASSQRRGEAFFGQGTRLTVV.

The V gene is TRBV15, the J gene TRBJ1-2; D perhaps matches TRBD1 (6 bases). The CDR3 has 14 amino acids. Trimming took 0 bases from V and 5 from J, leaving 10 bases between them. The germline V gene has CDR1 LNHNV and CDR2 YYDKDF (reference sequence). The CDR3 is CATSREGAEYGYTF. The CDR3 DNA sequence: TGTGCCACCAGCAGAGAGGGGGCTGAATATGGCTACACCTTC.

V is TRBV19 and J is TRBJ1-2, with D possibly being TRBD1 (5 bases). The CDR3 totals 14 residues. Deletions cut 11 bases from V and 0 bases from J, with 16 bases between. Germline V gene data show CDR1 as LNHDA and CDR2 as SQIVND (reference sequence). The CDR3 coding sequence is TGTGCCGTCAGTAGTGGGACGACTAACTATGGCTACACCTTC. Translation: CAVSSGTTNYGYTF.